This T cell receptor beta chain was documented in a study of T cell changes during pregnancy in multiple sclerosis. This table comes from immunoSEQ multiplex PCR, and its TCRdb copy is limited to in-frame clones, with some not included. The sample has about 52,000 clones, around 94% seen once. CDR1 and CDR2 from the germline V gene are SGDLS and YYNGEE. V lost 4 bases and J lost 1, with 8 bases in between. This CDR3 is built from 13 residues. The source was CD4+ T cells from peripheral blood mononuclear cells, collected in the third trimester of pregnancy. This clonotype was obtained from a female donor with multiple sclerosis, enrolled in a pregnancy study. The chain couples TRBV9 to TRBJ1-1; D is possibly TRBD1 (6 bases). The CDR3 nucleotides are TGTGCCAGCAGCCAACAGGGGAACACTGAAGCTTTCTTT. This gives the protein CASSQQGNTEAFF.